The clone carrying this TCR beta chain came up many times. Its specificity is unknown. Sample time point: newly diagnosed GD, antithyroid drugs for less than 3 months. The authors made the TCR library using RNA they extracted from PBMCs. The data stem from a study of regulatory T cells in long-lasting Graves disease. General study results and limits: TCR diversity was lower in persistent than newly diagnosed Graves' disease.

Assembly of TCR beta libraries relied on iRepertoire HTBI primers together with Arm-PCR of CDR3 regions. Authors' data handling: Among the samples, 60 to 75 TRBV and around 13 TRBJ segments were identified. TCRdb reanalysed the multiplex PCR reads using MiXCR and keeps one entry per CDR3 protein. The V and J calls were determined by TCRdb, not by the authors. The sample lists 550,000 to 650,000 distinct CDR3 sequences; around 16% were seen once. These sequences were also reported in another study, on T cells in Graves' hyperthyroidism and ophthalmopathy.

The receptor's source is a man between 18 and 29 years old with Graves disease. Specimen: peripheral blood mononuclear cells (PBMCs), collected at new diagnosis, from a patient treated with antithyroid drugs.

This CDR3 reads CSARATGQPQHF. The CDR3 nucleotides read TGCAGTGCTAGAGCCACGGGTCAGCCCCAGCATTTT. The chain recombines TRBV20-1 with TRBJ1-5; unclear D gene. Per the germline V gene, CDR1 is DFQATT and CDR2 is SNEGSKA (reference sequence). CDR3 length: 12 residues. Trimming shortened V by 1 base and J by 6 bases, and 7 bases separated the two germline ends.